Each of the 31 T cell receptor beta chains below was sequenced from the same sample in a study of cytomegalovirus exposure and HLA in healthy donors. This PCR relied on a set of 60 Vbeta primers and 13 Jbeta primers. TCRdb's table, derived via immunoSEQ multiplex PCR, lists solely in-frame clones and lacks some. This table has about 190,000 clones, approximately 86% appearing once. The sample taken for sequencing was PBMCs. The receptor set was obtained from a woman in her late teens or twenties in good health and CMV-seronegative.

This chain joins TRBV9 and TRBJ1-4; D uncertain. Trimming removed 0 bases from V and 7 bases from J, with 13 bases in between. Germline CDR1 SGDLS, CDR2 YYNGEE. There are 15 residues in the CDR3. CDR3 sequence (DNA): TGTGCCAGCAGCGTAGCGGTAGGGAGGGTTGAAAAACTGTTTTTT. Its translation is CASSVAVGRVEKLFF.

Points on this clone: At one end, the junction sequence differs from germline, possibly due to a read error. This chain joins TRBV19 and TRBJ2-3; 7 bases are a match to TRBD2. This CDR3 spans 13 amino acids. CDR1 LNHDA and CDR2 SQIVND come from the germline V gene (reference sequence). CDR3 region: CASKAGDRDTQYF. The CDR3 DNA reads TGTGCAAGTAAGGCGGGAGATAGGGATACGCAGTATTTT. Full variable domain (remainder filled in from reference TRBV19 and TRBJ2-3): DGGITQSPKYLFRKEGQNVTLSCEQNLNHDAMYWYRQDPGQGLRLIYYSQIVNDFQKGDIAEGYSVSREKKESFPLTVTSAQKNPTAFYLCASKAGDRDTQYFGPGTRLTVL.

This clone was observed once. CDR3 in amino acids: CASSLGAGYTDTQYF. In DNA, the CDR3 is TGTGCCAGCAGCCTGGGTGCGGGTTACACAGATACGCAGTATTTT. This sequence joins TRBV4-2 and TRBJ2-3; tentative D call: TRBD2 (5 bases). Trimming took 4 bases from V and 2 from J, leaving 13 bases between them. Germline CDR1 reads LGHNA; CDR2 reads YNFKEQ. CDR3 length: 15 amino acids.

The J gene is TRBJ1-1, the V gene TRBV6-6; D remains unclear. CDR3 length equals 14 residues. Germline-derived CDR1 and CDR2 are MNHNY and SVGAGI (reference sequence). Trimming cost V 5 bases and J 2 bases, with 12 bases left between them. CDR3 bases: TGTGCCAGCAGTGATCTTACAGCTAACACTGAAGCTTTCTTT. This codes for CASSDLTANTEAFF.

This clone was seen once. This chain joins TRBV2 and TRBJ2-2, with D perhaps TRBD1 (5 bases). Germline loops: CDR1 SNHLY, CDR2 FYNNEI. Trimming shortened V by 4 bases and J by 6 bases, and 18 bases separated the two germline ends. This CDR3 is built from 16 residues. The CDR3 spells CASSGWGRKGSGELFF. CDR3 DNA: TGTGCCAGCAGTGGGTGGGGCAGGAAAGGGTCCGGGGAGCTGTTTTTT.

This clone was observed once. The chain has TRBV11-2 and TRBJ2-7, with D possibly being TRBD1 (6 bases). The V gene's germline CDR1 is SGHAT and CDR2 FQNNGV. Trimming left V 0 bases short and J 5 bases short, with 11 bases between. The CDR3 length is 14 residues. CDR3 bases: TGTGCCAGCAGCTTAGAACCTACAGGGAACGAGCAGTACTTC. Translating it yields CASSLEPTGNEQYF.

The chain has TRBV20-1 and TRBJ1-1; possible D gene TRBD1, 5 bases. Germline V gives CDR1 DFQATT, CDR2 SNEGSKA (reference sequence). This CDR3 has 11 residues. V shed 7 bases and J shed 4 bases, with 10 bases lying between them. CDR3: CSVARGTEAFF. CDR3 nucleotides: TGCAGTGTGGCTAGGGGCACTGAAGCTTTCTTT.

The chain uses TRBV27 and TRBJ1-6; D gene unclear. V lost 5 bases and J lost 7, with 6 bases in between. CDR1 MNHEY and CDR2 SMNVEV come from the germline V gene (reference sequence). CDR3 length: 12 residues. CDR3 DNA sequence: TGTGCCAGCAGTCCTCTAAATTCACCCCTCCACTTT. It specifies CASSPLNSPLHF.

V and J are TRBV7-2 and TRBJ2-7; D may be TRBD2 (6 bases). Between the trimmed V and J ends, which lost 1 base and 2 bases, there was a span of 9 bases. This CDR3 is 14 amino acids long. CDR1 is SGHTA, CDR2 FQGNSA, per germline. CDR3 in amino acids: CASSLVWGAYEQYF. DNA for the CDR3: TGTGCCAGCAGCTTAGTTTGGGGGGCCTACGAGCAGTACTTC.

The chain uses TRBV20-1 and TRBJ2-5, with a weak D call TRBD1 (5 bases). CDR1 is DFQATT and CDR2 is SNEGSKA in the germline V gene (reference sequence). Trimming removed 5 bases from V and 2 bases from J, with 6 bases in between. The CDR3 covers 11 residues. The CDR3 DNA reads TGCAGTGCTGACAGTCAAGAGACCCAGTACTTC. Encoded protein: CSADSQETQYF.

CDR3 in amino acids: CASSISGAGTDTQYF. The DNA for the CDR3 is TGTGCCAGCAGCATTAGCGGGGCGGGAACAGATACGCAGTATTTT. The V call is TRBV9, the J call TRBJ2-3, with 8 nucleotides matching TRBD2. Trimming at V came to 4 bases and at J to 3 bases, leaving 7 bases not matched to a gene. The CDR3 has 15 residues. From germline, CDR1 is SGDLS and CDR2 YYNGEE. The full variable domain, rest sourced from reference TRBV9 and TRBJ2-3, is DSGVTQTPKHLITATGQRVTLRCSPRSGDLSVYWYQQSLDQGLQFLIQYYNGEERAKGNILERFSAQQFPDLHSELNLSSLELGDSALYFCASSISGAGTDTQYFGPGTRLTVL.

V is TRBV7-6 and J is TRBJ2-2; D is perhaps TRBD1 (7 bases). The CDR3 is 16 residues long. Trimming removed 5 bases from V and 3 bases from J, with 16 bases in between. Germline V lookup: CDR1 SGHVS, CDR2 FNYEAQ. The CDR3 loop reads CASSRLSRGDTGELFF. As DNA, the CDR3 is TGTGCCAGCAGCCGCCTTTCCAGGGGGGACACCGGGGAGCTGTTTTTT.

The chain joins TRBV7-9 to TRBJ2-5; a weak D match, TRBD1 (6 bases). CDR1 and CDR2 from the germline V gene are SEHNR and FQNEAQ (reference sequence). This CDR3 comprises 15 residues. V shed 2 bases and J shed 2 bases, with 12 bases lying between them. This CDR3 is CASSLRAGVQETQYF. CDR3 coding DNA: TGTGCCAGCAGCTTAAGGGCAGGGGTTCAAGAGACCCAGTACTTC.

J is TRBJ2-5 and V is TRBV27; TRBD2 is a possible D gene (5 bases). V gave up 1 base and J gave up 2 bases, with 11 bases separating them. The CDR3 sequence is 15 residues long. The germline CDR1 and CDR2 sequences are MNHEY and SMNVEV (reference sequence). This chain's CDR3 is CASSLWASLQETQYF. CDR3 sequence (DNA): TGTGCCAGCAGTTTATGGGCTAGCCTACAAGAGACCCAGTACTTC.

The chain combines TRBV18 with TRBJ1-1; D not resolved. This CDR3 spans 14 amino acids. The V gene lost 3 bases and the J gene lost 2 bases, with 10 bases spanning the gap. CDR1 KGHSH and CDR2 LQKENI come from the germline V gene. For the CDR3, the DNA is TGTGCCAGCTCACCCGCTGTGGCTAACACTGAAGCTTTCTTT. As protein: CASSPAVANTEAFF.

This clone was picked up one time. The chain is built from TRBV6-5 and TRBJ1-1; D not resolved. There are 11 residues in the CDR3. V was trimmed by 8 bases and J by 0 bases, leaving 4 bases between them. Germline lookup yields CDR1 MNHEY and CDR2 SVGAGI. The CDR3 loop is CASQVNTEAFF. CDR3 coding DNA: TGTGCCAGCCAGGTGAACACTGAAGCTTTCTTT.

The V call is TRBV11-2, the J call TRBJ2-3; D is uncertain. CDR3 length: 12 amino acids. Trimming took off 5 bases at V and 0 bases at J, with 3 bases between the two ends. Germline CDR1 reads SGHAT; CDR2 reads FQNNGV. This chain's CDR3 is CASSPSTDTQYF. The CDR3 DNA follows: TGTGCCAGCAGCCCTAGCACAGATACGCAGTATTTT.

J is TRBJ1-1 and V is TRBV7-6; the D is unclear. The V and J ends lost 2 bases and 0 bases respectively, with 4 bases between them. Germline V gene data show CDR1 as SGHVS and CDR2 as FNYEAQ. The CDR3 totals 13 residues. The CDR3 is CASSLSVNTEAFF. The CDR3 DNA is TGTGCCAGCAGCTTATCTGTGAACACTGAAGCTTTCTTT.

The chain couples TRBV27 to TRBJ2-3; 9 nucleotides match TRBD2. The junction had 8 bases not matched to a gene; V was cut back by 5 bases and J by 8 bases. This CDR3 comprises 14 residues. CDR1 and CDR2 from the germline V gene are MNHEY and SMNVEV (reference sequence). This chain's CDR3 is CASSGTSWEGTQYF. In DNA form, the CDR3 reads TGTGCCAGCAGTGGGACTAGCTGGGAGGGTACGCAGTATTTT.

The CDR3 protein is CASSYDRGAYEQYF. For the CDR3, the DNA is TGTGCCAGCAGTTACGACAGGGGGGCCTACGAGCAGTACTTC. The chain combines TRBV6-5 with TRBJ2-7, with 9 positions matching TRBD1. Germline CDR1 MNHEY, CDR2 SVGAGI. Trimming at V came to 2 bases and at J to 2 bases, leaving 1 base not matched to a gene. The CDR3 covers 14 residues.

There are a few counts of this clone. V is TRBV6-5 and J is TRBJ2-7; D possibly corresponds to TRBD1 (6 bases). Germline V gene data show CDR1 as MNHEY and CDR2 as SVGAGI. The ends were cut back, 6 bases at V and 7 bases at J, with 19 bases in the middle. The CDR3 is 14 residues long. The CDR3 DNA follows: TGTGCCAGCAGCCTCACTTACAGGGATTGGGAGCAGTACTTC. Amino acid sequence: CASSLTYRDWEQYF.

This clone was recorded a few times. The chain joins TRBV6-1 to TRBJ2-7; TRBD2 agrees at 8 bases. V was clipped by 1 base and J by 2 bases; unmatched bases: 4. The CDR3 consists of 15 residues. Per germline, CDR1 MNHNS and CDR2 SASEGT. The CDR3: CASSEERGGPYEQYF. CDR3 nucleotides: TGTGCCAGCAGTGAAGAACGGGGGGGACCCTACGAGCAGTACTTC.

This chain joins TRBV2 and TRBJ2-6; tentatively, D is TRBD1 (5 bases). CDR1 and CDR2 (germline): SNHLY, FYNNEI. The CDR3 totals 15 residues. V lost 1 base and J 4 bases, leaving 8 bases between the germline ends. Here the CDR3 reads CASSEGGAGANVLTF. Written as DNA, the CDR3 is TGTGCCAGCAGTGAAGGGGGCGCCGGGGCCAACGTCCTGACTTTC.

The chain employs TRBV4-3 and TRBJ2-3; 10 bases are shared with TRBD2. CDR3 length: 18 amino acids. J gave up 0 bases and V 1 base, and 7 bases lay outside the gene matches. CDR1 and CDR2 (germline): LGHNA, YSLEER. CDR3 sequence: CASSQVPGLAYSTDTQYF. In nucleotides, the CDR3 is TGCGCCAGCAGCCAAGTCCCGGGACTAGCGTATAGCACAGATACGCAGTATTTT.

The rearrangement uses TRBV5-4 and TRBJ2-5, with 9 bases identical to TRBD2. Germline CDR1 is SGHNT and CDR2 is YYREEE (reference sequence). The V gene end was trimmed by 3 bases and the J gene end by 5 bases; junction bases not matched to a gene: 14. There are 17 residues in the CDR3. The CDR3 DNA reads TGTGCCAGCAGCTCGGGGACTAGCCTACTGGGGCGGGAGACCCAGTACTTC. Amino acid sequence: CASSSGTSLLGRETQYF.

V usage is TRBV18 and J usage is TRBJ2-6; D is ambiguous. Trimming took 1 base from V and 0 from J, leaving 10 bases between them. The CDR3 extends over 17 amino acids. The germline V gene has CDR1 KGHSH and CDR2 LQKENI. The CDR3 spells CASSPRQVISGANVLTF. The CDR3 coding sequence is TGTGCCAGCTCACCACGGCAGGTCATCTCTGGGGCCAACGTCCTGACTTTC.

The V gene is TRBV2, the J gene TRBJ2-7; the D gene is possibly TRBD2 (5 bases). The V gene's germline CDR1 is SNHLY and CDR2 FYNNEI. V lost 11 bases and J lost 3, with 11 bases in between. This CDR3 region has 11 residues. CDR3 DNA: TGTGCCGTAATAGAGGGCTACGAGCAGTACTTC. Amino acid sequence: CAVIEGYEQYF.

J is TRBJ2-5 and V is TRBV11-3; 7 positions agree with TRBD2. CDR1 and CDR2 from the germline V gene are SGHNT and YENEEA. V lost 5 bases and J lost 7; bases outside the gene matches: 10. The CDR3 totals 14 residues. The CDR3 nucleotides read TGTGCCAGCAGCGCGTCAGCGGCTAGCGGGACCCAGTACTTC. This sequence encodes CASSASAASGTQYF.

The chain's CDR3 is CASSLPTGGVETQYF. CDR3 nucleotides: TGTGCCAGCAGCTTACCGACAGGGGGTGTGGAGACCCAGTACTTC. The V gene is TRBV11-2, the J gene TRBJ2-5, with TRBD1 matching over 9 bases. The CDR3 has 15 amino acids. The germline V gene has CDR1 SGHAT and CDR2 FQNNGV. V was clipped by 2 bases and J by 5 bases; unmatched bases: 6.

The chain couples TRBV28 to TRBJ2-7, with 9 bases identical to TRBD1. J lost 5 bases, V lost 4 bases, and 9 bases had no gene match. The CDR3 loop spans 15 amino acids. CDR1 is MDHEN and CDR2 is SYDVKM in the germline V gene. CDR3 sequence (DNA): TGTGCCAGCAGTTCAGCCGGGACAGGGTCCCACGAGCAGTACTTC. Protein: CASSSAGTGSHEQYF. The entire variable domain, with the rest obtained from reference TRBV28 and TRBJ2-7, is as follows: DVKVTQSSRYLVKRTGEKVFLECVQDMDHENMFWYRQDPGLGLRLIYFSYDVKMKEKGDIPEGYSVSREKKERFSLILESASTNQTSMYLCASSSAGTGSHEQYFGPGTRLTVT.

Concerning this clone: The junction does not match germline at one end; this may be a read error. The gene calls are TRBV7-7 and TRBJ2-5; D is possibly TRBD1 (6 bases). The CDR3 spans 15 residues. CDR1 is SSHAT and CDR2 is FNYEAQ in the germline V gene (reference sequence). The CDR3 DNA reads as TGTGCTAGCAGCGTGAACAGGGACGGTCGAGAGACCCAGTACTTC. It codes for CASSVNRDGRETQYF.